The 14 T cell receptor beta chains given below trace back to one sample, sequenced in a study of CD8+ T cells in alopecia areata. After isolation, RNA underwent reverse transcription to generate cDNA as the sequencing template. Profiling relied on immunoSEQ multiplex PCR, and the TCRdb table lists in-frame clones only, not all of them. The sample shows roughly 170,000 clones, approximately 59% of them seen only once. The material sequenced was CD4+ T cells sorted from blood, taken at week 0. The receptors were gathered from a human donor with alopecia areata.

The V and J genes are TRBV30 and TRBJ1-1; TRBD1 agrees at 7 bases. This CDR3 is built from 13 residues. The germline V gene has CDR1 GTSNPN and CDR2 SVGIG (reference sequence). With V trimmed by 3 bases and J by 0 bases, 1 base remained unmatched. The DNA for the CDR3 is TGTGCCTGGAGAGGACAGGTGAACACTGAAGCTTTCTTT. It codes for CAWRGQVNTEAFF.

The chain recombines TRBV30 with TRBJ1-2; TRBD1 is a possible D gene (5 bases). V was cut by 4 bases and J by 2 bases, with 11 bases left in between. In germline, CDR1 is GTSNPN, CDR2 SVGIG (reference sequence). The length of the CDR3 is 13 residues. CDR3 coding DNA: TGTGCCTGGACCGGGGACGGCAACTATGGCTACACCTTC. Its translation is CAWTGDGNYGYTF.

This clone was counted a few times. The chain carries TRBV29-1 and TRBJ2-1; tentatively, D is TRBD1 (5 bases). Deletions cut 6 bases from V and 7 bases from J, with 16 bases between. The germline gives CDR1 SQVTM, CDR2 ANQGSEA. There are 13 residues in the CDR3. CDR3 DNA: TGCAGCGTCCTAACAACTAACAGGAATGAGCAGTTCTTC. Its protein is CSVLTTNRNEQFF.

A note on this clone: Germline and junction disagree at one end, which may indicate a read error. CDR3 sequence reads: CASSPGPLGTQYF. The CDR3 DNA is TGCGCCAGCAGCCCGGGACCCTTGGGGACCCAGTACTTC. V is TRBV7-2 and J is TRBJ2-5, with D perhaps matching TRBD1 or TRBD2 (5 bases each). Germline assignment: CDR1 SGHTA and CDR2 FQGNSA. There are 13 residues in the CDR3.

The rearrangement uses TRBV30 and TRBJ1-2; D remains ambiguous. Germline V lookup: CDR1 GTSNPN, CDR2 SVGIG (reference sequence). The CDR3 runs to 12 residues. Trimming cost V 4 bases and J 4 bases, with 10 bases left between them. The CDR3 nucleotides are TGTGCCTGGATTGGACGGACCTATGGCTACACCTTC. Its protein product is CAWIGRTYGYTF.

V and J are TRBV30 and TRBJ2-2, with 10 positions matching TRBD2. The CDR3 length is 17 residues. CDR1 is GTSNPN and CDR2 is SVGIG in the germline V gene (reference sequence). V gave up 5 bases and J gave up 2 bases; unmatched junction bases: 11. DNA of the CDR3: TGTGCCTGGTTAGGGCTAGCGGGGGCCCTTAACACCGGGGAGCTGTTTTTT. Translated: CAWLGLAGALNTGELFF.

The chain employs TRBV29-1 and TRBJ2-3; the D call may be TRBD1 or TRBD2 (6 bases each). CDR3 size: 17 residues. V was shortened by 4 bases and J by 3 bases, with 23 bases between the two germline ends. The germline V gene has CDR1 SQVTM and CDR2 ANQGSEA. The CDR3 spells CSVVGAGGRRATDTQYF. CDR3 sequence (DNA): TGCAGCGTTGTGGGGGCCGGGGGTCGACGAGCTACAGATACGCAGTATTTT.

This clone was observed a handful of times. The V and J genes are TRBV11-1 and TRBJ2-7; no firm D call. The germline V gene encodes CDR1 SGHAT and CDR2 FQDESV (reference sequence). V gave up 0 bases and J gave up 0 bases, with 9 bases separating them. This CDR3 spans 15 amino acids. CDR3 region: CASSLALRSSYEQYF. The CDR3 DNA reads as TGTGCCAGCAGCTTAGCGCTCAGGTCCTCCTACGAGCAGTACTTC.

The chain is built from TRBV25-1 and TRBJ2-7; 10 nucleotides line up with TRBD1. Germline V gene sequence: CDR1 MGHDK, CDR2 SYGVNS. The CDR3 is made up of 15 amino acids. Germline trimming cut 3 bases from V and 7 bases from J; bases unmatched to any gene: 9. The CDR3 region is CASSDSTGTGDEQYF. DNA of the CDR3: TGTGCCAGCAGTGACAGTACCGGGACAGGGGATGAGCAGTACTTC.

The chain joins TRBV11-2 to TRBJ2-7; tentative D call: TRBD1 (6 bases). Germline V CDR1 and CDR2: SGHAT, FQNNGV. The CDR3 totals 15 residues. Trimming took 5 bases from V and 4 from J, leaving 18 bases between them. CDR3 sequence: CASSRPTSGQYEQYF. CDR3 DNA sequence: TGTGCCAGCAGCCGCCCGACTTCCGGACAGTACGAGCAGTACTTC.

J is TRBJ2-7 and V is TRBV9; TRBD2 matches 9 bases. Looked up from germline, CDR1 is SGDLS and CDR2 is YYNGEE. Trimming took 2 bases from V and 2 from J; bases not matched to a gene: 5. This CDR3 is 15 amino acids long. CDR3 protein: CASSVSGGNTYEQYF. DNA of the CDR3: TGTGCCAGCAGCGTTAGCGGGGGCAACACCTACGAGCAGTACTTC. The full variable domain, completed using reference TRBV9 and TRBJ2-7, is DSGVTQTPKHLITATGQRVTLRCSPRSGDLSVYWYQQSLDQGLQFLIQYYNGEERAKGNILERFSAQQFPDLHSELNLSSLELGDSALYFCASSVSGGNTYEQYFGPGTRLTVT.

V is TRBV30 and J is TRBJ1-2; 9 bases agree with TRBD1. The germline CDR1 and CDR2 sequences are GTSNPN and SVGIG (reference sequence). This CDR3 has 11 residues. V shed 8 bases, J shed 8 bases, and the junction held 6 bases outside the gene matches. The CDR3 region is CAGDRASGYTF. As DNA, the CDR3 is TGTGCCGGGGACAGGGCGAGCGGCTACACCTTC. The entire variable domain, with the rest obtained from reference TRBV30 and TRBJ1-2, is as follows: SQTIHQWPATLVQPVGSPLSLECTVEGTSNPNLYWYRQAAGRGLQLLFYSVGIGQISSEVPQNLSASRPQDRQFILSSKKLLLSDSGFYLCAGDRASGYTFGSGTRLTVV.

The V call is TRBV7-9, the J call TRBJ1-2; D gene ambiguous. The CDR3 is made up of 14 amino acids. Germline CDR1 is SEHNR and CDR2 is FQNEAQ (reference sequence). With 2 bases removed from V and 8 bases from J, the gap between germline ends came to 15 bases. CDR3 in DNA: TGTGCCAGCAGCTTACGGCATCGGGCAGAGGGCTACACCTTC. Translated, it gives CASSLRHRAEGYTF.

The V and J genes are TRBV6-6 and TRBJ2-7; no clear D gene. The germline V and J ends were trimmed by 4 bases and 8 bases, with 9 bases remaining between them. Germline loops: CDR1 MNHNY, CDR2 SVGAGI (reference sequence). The CDR3 is made up of 11 amino acids. The CDR3 DNA follows: TGTGCCAGCAGTTCGACCTCCCAGCAGTACTTC. Its protein is CASSSTSQQYF.